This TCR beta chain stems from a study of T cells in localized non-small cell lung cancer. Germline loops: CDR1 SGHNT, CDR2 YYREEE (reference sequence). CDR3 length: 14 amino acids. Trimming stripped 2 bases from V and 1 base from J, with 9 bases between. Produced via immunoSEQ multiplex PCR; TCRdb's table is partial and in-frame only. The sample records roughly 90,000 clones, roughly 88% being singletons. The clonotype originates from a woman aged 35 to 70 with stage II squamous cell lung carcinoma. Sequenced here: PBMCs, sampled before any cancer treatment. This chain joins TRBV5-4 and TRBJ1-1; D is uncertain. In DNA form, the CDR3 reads TGTGCCAGCAGCTTACCCACGGGGAACACTGAAGCTTTCTTT. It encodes CASSLPTGNTEAFF.